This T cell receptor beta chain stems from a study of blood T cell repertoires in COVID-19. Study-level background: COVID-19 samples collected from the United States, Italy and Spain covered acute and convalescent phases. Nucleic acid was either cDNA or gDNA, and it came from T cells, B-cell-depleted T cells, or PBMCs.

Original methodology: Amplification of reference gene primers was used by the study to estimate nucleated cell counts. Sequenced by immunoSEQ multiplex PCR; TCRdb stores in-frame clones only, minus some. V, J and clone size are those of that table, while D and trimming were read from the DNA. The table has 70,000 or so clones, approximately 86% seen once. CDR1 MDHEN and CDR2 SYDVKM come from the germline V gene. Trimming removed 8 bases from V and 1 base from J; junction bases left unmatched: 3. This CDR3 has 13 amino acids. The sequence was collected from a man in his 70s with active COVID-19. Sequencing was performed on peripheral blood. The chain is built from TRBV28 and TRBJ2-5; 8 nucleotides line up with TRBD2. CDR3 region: CASGLAVQETQYF. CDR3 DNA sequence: TGTGCCAGCGGACTAGCCGTCCAAGAGACCCAGTACTTC.